These 14 T cell receptor beta chains were sequenced from one sample in a study of pediatric ulcerative colitis. Profiling relied on immunoSEQ multiplex PCR, and the TCRdb table lists in-frame clones only, not all of them. The sample holds more than 50,000 clones, over 80% seen once. The sequenced sample was blood. These receptor sequences come from a boy aged 5-17 years who was a control in a study of pediatric ulcerative colitis.

The chain recombines TRBV12-5 with TRBJ1-2, with D tentatively TRBD1 (5 bases). V shed 0 bases and J shed 3 bases, with 14 bases lying between them. Germline V gene data show CDR1 as LGHNT and CDR2 as FRNRAP. The CDR3 has 16 residues. CDR3 sequence (DNA): TGTGCTAGTGGTTTGGTACTCGGGGCGGAGGACTATGGCTACACCTTC. Translating it yields CASGLVLGAEDYGYTF.

The V call is TRBV4-1, the J call TRBJ2-5; a possible D gene is TRBD2 (6 bases). V lost 5 bases to trimming and J lost 1 base, with 8 bases between them. CDR1 is MGHRA, CDR2 YSYEKL, per germline. This CDR3 is 13 amino acids long. Here the CDR3 reads CASSGDSQETQYF. CDR3 DNA: TGCGCCAGCAGCGGGGACTCCCAAGAGACCCAGTACTTC.

This rearrangement joins TRBV29-1 to TRBJ1-2; D not resolved. CDR3 size: 15 residues. Per germline, CDR1 SQVTM and CDR2 ANQGSEA. V lost 3 bases, J lost 0 bases, and 14 bases lay in between. The CDR3 spells CSVELVAASNYGYTF. CDR3 bases: TGCAGCGTTGAGCTCGTGGCAGCCTCTAACTATGGCTACACCTTC.

The V and J genes are TRBV28 and TRBJ2-7, with D perhaps being TRBD1 or TRBD2 (7 bases each). The V end was cut by 5 bases, the J end by 0 bases, with 11 bases between. The CDR3 is made up of 14 amino acids. Germline V lookup: CDR1 MDHEN, CDR2 SYDVKM. CDR3 nucleotides: TGTGCCAGCAGTCCCAGGGGGGGCTCCTACGAGCAGTACTTC. This gives the protein CASSPRGGSYEQYF.

The CDR3 DNA sequence: TGCGCCAGCAGCCAAACCTCTAGCACAGATACGCAGTATTTT. Translating it yields CASSQTSSTDTQYF. J is TRBJ2-3 and V is TRBV23-1; no clear D. TRBV23-1 is placed among ORFs of uncertain function. This CDR3 comprises 14 residues. V lost 6 bases to trimming and J lost 0 bases, with 10 bases between them.

This sequence joins TRBV2 and TRBJ1-1; D perhaps matches TRBD1 (5 bases). Trimming stripped 8 bases from V and 5 bases from J, with 15 bases between. The CDR3 length is 13 residues. Germline loops: CDR1 SNHLY, CDR2 FYNNEI. Written as DNA, the CDR3 is TGTGCCAGCGTGGGGCCCCTGGGGACTGAAGCTTTCTTT. Protein product: CASVGPLGTEAFF.

The chain recombines TRBV5-4 with TRBJ2-2, with D possibly being TRBD2 (6 bases). Trimming took off 5 bases at V and 0 bases at J, with 14 bases between the two ends. This CDR3 comprises 16 residues. Germline V lookup: CDR1 SGHNT, CDR2 YYREEE (reference sequence). CDR3 region: CASSRGTEANTGELFF. CDR3 coding DNA: TGTGCCAGCAGTCGAGGGACTGAGGCGAACACCGGGGAGCTGTTTTTT.

The chain links TRBV18 to TRBJ2-7, with 8 bases aligning to TRBD1. CDR3 length equals 17 residues. CDR1 is KGHSH and CDR2 is LQKENI in the germline V gene. V lost 2 bases and J lost 4; bases outside the gene matches: 13. The CDR3 loop reads CASSPITVTGTGYEQYF. In DNA, the CDR3 is TGTGCCAGCTCACCAATTACGGTTACCGGGACAGGTTACGAGCAGTACTTC.

The chain has TRBV6-5 and TRBJ1-2; 7 nucleotides match TRBD1. This CDR3 is built from 14 residues. From germline, CDR1 is MNHEY and CDR2 SVGAGI. The J segment lost 2 bases and the V segment lost 0 bases, leaving 0 bases of the junction unmatched. The CDR3 here is CASSYSGQNYGYTF. The CDR3, as DNA: TGTGCCAGCAGTTACTCGGGACAGAACTATGGCTACACCTTC.

This sequence joins TRBV7-2 and TRBJ1-1; D not resolved. The CDR3 length is 13 residues. Germline assignment: CDR1 SGHTA and CDR2 FQGNSA. V lost 4 bases to trimming and J lost 5 bases, with 11 bases between them. For the CDR3, the DNA is TGTGCCAGCAGCTCATATCGAGGTACTGAAGCTTTCTTT. This encodes CASSSYRGTEAFF.

The chain carries TRBV7-8 and TRBJ1-2, with D unclear. From germline, CDR1 is SGHVS and CDR2 FQNEAQ. Trimming shortened V by 1 base and J by 4 bases, and 13 bases separated the two germline ends. The CDR3 has 15 amino acids. The CDR3 nucleotides are TGTGCCAGCAGCTTAGGCGGCGGATACAGCTATGGCTACACCTTC. Residues: CASSLGGGYSYGYTF.

The chain recombines TRBV2 with TRBJ2-4; 7 bases are shared with TRBD1. The CDR3 covers 12 residues. In germline, CDR1 is SNHLY, CDR2 FYNNEI. Losses at the gene ends were 6 bases for V and 11 bases for J; bases not matched to a gene: 7. CDR3 amino acids: CASREQGTLQYF. The CDR3 bases are TGTGCCAGCAGGGAACAGGGGACCCTTCAGTACTTC.

The chain combines TRBV5-1 with TRBJ2-1, with D possibly matching TRBD2 (6 bases). The CDR3 loop spans 15 amino acids. The V end lost 0 bases, the J end lost 0 bases, and 7 bases lay between the germline ends. Per germline, CDR1 SGHRS and CDR2 YFSETQ. CDR3 sequence (DNA): TGCGCCAGCAGCTTGGTTAGCGGCTCCTACAATGAGCAGTTCTTC. Translating it yields CASSLVSGSYNEQFF.

There are a few counts of this clone. This sequence joins TRBV5-4 and TRBJ2-6; the D gene could be TRBD1 or TRBD2 (7 bases each). Germline V lookup: CDR1 SGHNT, CDR2 YYREEE (reference sequence). The CDR3 is 15 residues long. The V end was cut by 3 bases, the J end by 2 bases, with 9 bases between. The CDR3 nucleotides are TGTGCCAGCAGCTCAGGGGGGGCTGGGGCCAACGTCCTGACTTTC. The encoded protein is CASSSGGAGANVLTF.